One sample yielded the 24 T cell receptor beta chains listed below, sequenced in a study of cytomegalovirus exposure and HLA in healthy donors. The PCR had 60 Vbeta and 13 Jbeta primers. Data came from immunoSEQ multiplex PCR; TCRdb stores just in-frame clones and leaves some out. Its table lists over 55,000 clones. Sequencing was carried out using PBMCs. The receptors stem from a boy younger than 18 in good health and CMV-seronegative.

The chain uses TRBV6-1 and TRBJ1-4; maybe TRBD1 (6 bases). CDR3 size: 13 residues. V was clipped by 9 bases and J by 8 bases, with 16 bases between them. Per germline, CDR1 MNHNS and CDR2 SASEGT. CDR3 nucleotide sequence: TGTGCCAGTCAACCACAGGGAGCGGAAAAACTGTTTTTT. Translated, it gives CASQPQGAEKLFF.

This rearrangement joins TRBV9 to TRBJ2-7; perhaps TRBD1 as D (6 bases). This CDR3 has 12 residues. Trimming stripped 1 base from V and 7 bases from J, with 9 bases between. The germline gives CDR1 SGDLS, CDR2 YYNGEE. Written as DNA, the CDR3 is TGTGCCAGCAGCGTATCGGGGACAGAGCAGTACTTC. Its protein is CASSVSGTEQYF.

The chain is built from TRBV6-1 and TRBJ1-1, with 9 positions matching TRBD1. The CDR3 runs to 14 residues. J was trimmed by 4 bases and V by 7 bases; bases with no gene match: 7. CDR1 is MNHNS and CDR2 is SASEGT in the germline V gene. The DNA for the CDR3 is TGTGCCAGCACCTGGACAGGGGAGAGCACTGAAGCTTTCTTT. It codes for CASTWTGESTEAFF.

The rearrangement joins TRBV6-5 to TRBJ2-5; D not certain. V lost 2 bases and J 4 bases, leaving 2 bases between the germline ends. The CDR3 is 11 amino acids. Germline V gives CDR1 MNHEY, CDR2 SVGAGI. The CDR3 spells CASSYRETQYF. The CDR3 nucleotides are TGTGCCAGCAGTTACCGAGAGACCCAGTACTTC.

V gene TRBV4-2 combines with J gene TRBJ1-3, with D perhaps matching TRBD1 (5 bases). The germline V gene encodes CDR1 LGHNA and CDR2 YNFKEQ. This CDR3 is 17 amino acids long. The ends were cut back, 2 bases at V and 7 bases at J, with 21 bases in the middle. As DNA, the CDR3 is TGTGCCAGCAGCCAAACCATCCAGGGCTGGAGGGAGAACACCATATATTTT. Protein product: CASSQTIQGWRENTIYF.

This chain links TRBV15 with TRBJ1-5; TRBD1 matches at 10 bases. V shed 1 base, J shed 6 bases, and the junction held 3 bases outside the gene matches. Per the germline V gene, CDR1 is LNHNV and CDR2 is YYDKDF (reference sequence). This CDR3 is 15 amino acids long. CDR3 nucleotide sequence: TGTGCCACCAGCAGAGCTGGGACAGGGGTTCAGCCCCAGCATTTT. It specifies CATSRAGTGVQPQHF.

The CDR3 sequence is CASSLQGMNTEAFF. The CDR3 nucleotides read TGTGCCAGCAGCTTGCAGGGGATGAACACTGAAGCTTTCTTT. The rearrangement uses TRBV11-3 and TRBJ1-1, with D perhaps matching TRBD1 (6 bases). Germline CDR1 is SGHNT and CDR2 is YENEEA. Trimming removed 3 bases at V and 0 bases at J, with 8 bases between. The CDR3 length is 14 residues.

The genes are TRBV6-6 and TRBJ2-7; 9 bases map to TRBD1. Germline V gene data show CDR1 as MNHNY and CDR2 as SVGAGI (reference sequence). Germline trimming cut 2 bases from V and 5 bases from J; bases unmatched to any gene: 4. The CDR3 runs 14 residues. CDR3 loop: CASSYVTGGHEQYF. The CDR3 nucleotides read TGTGCCAGCAGTTACGTGACAGGGGGGCACGAGCAGTACTTC.

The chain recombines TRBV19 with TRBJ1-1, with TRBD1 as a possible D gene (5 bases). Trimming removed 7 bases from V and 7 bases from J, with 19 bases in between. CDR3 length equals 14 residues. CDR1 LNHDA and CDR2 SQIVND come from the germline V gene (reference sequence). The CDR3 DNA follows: TGTGCCAGTACCCCCCAGGGCGTACAAAGTGAAGCTTTCTTT. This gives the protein CASTPQGVQSEAFF.

For the CDR3, the DNA is TGTGCCATCAGTTCTCCGACGCGGGATGAGCAGTTCTTC. Its protein product is CAISSPTRDEQFF. The chain employs TRBV10-3 and TRBJ2-1, with D perhaps matching TRBD2 (5 bases). V dropped 5 bases and J dropped 8 bases, with 13 bases sitting between them. Germline V gene sequence: CDR1 ENHRY, CDR2 SYGVKD. CDR3 length: 13 residues.

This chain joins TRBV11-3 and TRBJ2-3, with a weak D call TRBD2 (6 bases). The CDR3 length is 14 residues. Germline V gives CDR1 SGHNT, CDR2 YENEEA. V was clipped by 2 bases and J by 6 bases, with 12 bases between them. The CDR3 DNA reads TGTGCCAGCAGCTTAAGTTGGCTAGCGGATACGCAGTATTTT. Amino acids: CASSLSWLADTQYF.

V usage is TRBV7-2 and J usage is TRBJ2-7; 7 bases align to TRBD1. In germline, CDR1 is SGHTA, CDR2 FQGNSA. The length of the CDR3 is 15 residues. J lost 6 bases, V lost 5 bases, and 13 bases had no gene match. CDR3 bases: TGTGCCAGCAGCCCTCACTCTACAGGGGCGGGCGAGCAGTACTTC. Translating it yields CASSPHSTGAGEQYF. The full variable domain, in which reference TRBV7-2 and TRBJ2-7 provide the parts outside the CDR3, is GAGVSQSPSNKVTEKGKDVELRCDPISGHTALYWYRQSLGQGLEFLIYFQGNSAPDKSGLPSDRFSAERTGGSVSTLTIQRTQQEDSAVYLCASSPHSTGAGEQYFGPGTRLTVT.

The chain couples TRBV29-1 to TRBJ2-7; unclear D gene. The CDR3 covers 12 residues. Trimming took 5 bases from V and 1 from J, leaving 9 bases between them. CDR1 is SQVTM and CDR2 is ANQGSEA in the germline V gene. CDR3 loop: CSVFDLSYEQYF. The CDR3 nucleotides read TGCAGCGTTTTCGACTTATCCTACGAGCAGTACTTC.

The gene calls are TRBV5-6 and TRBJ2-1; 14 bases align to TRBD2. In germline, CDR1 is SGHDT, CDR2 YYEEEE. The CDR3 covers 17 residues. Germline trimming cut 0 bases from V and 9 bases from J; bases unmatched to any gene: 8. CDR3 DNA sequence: TGTGCCAGCAGCTTGGTGGGACTAGCGGGAGCGGGTACTGAGCAGTTCTTC. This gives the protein CASSLVGLAGAGTEQFF.

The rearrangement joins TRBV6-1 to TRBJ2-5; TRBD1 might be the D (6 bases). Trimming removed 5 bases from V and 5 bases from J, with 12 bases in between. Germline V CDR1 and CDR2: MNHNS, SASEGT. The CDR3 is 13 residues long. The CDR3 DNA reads TGTGCCAGCAGTCCCACAGGGTACGAGACCCAGTACTTC. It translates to CASSPTGYETQYF.

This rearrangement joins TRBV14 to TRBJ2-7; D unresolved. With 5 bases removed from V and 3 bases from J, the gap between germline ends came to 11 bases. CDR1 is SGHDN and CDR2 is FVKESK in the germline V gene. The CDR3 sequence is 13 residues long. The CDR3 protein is CASSGPGVYEQYF. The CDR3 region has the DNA TGTGCCAGCAGCGGGCCTGGCGTCTACGAGCAGTACTTC.

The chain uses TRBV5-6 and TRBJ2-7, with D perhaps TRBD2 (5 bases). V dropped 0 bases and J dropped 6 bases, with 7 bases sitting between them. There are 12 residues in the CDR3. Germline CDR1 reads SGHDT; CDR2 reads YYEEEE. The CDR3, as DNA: TGTGCCAGCAGCTTGGGGGCGGGCGAGCAGTACTTC. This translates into CASSLGAGEQYF.

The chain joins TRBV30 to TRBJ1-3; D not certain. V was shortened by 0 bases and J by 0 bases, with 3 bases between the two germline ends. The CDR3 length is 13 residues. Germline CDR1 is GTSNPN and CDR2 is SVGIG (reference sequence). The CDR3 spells CAWSVASGNTIYF. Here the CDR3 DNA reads TGTGCCTGGAGTGTGGCCTCTGGAAACACCATATATTTT.

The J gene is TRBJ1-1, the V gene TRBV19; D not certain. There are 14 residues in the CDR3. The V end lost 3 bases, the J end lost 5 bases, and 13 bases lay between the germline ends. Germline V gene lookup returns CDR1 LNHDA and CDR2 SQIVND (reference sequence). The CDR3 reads CASSILEGGTEAFF. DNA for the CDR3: TGTGCCAGTAGTATCCTGGAGGGAGGAACTGAAGCTTTCTTT.

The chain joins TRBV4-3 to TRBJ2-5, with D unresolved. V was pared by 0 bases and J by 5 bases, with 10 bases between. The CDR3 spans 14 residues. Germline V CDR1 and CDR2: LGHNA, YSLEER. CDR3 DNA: TGCGCCAGCAGCCAAGAGCGGCTAGTGGAGACCCAGTACTTC. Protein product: CASSQERLVETQYF.

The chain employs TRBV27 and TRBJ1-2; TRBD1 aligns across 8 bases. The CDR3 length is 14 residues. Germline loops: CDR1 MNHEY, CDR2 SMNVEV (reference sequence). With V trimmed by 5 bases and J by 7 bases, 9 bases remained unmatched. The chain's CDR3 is CASSDRGIEFGYTF. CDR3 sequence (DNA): TGTGCCAGCAGTGACAGGGGTATTGAGTTTGGCTACACCTTC.

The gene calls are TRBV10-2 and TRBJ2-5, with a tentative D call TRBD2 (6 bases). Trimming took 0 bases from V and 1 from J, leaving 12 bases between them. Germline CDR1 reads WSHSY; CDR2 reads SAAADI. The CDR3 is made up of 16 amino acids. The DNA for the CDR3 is TGCGCCAGCAGTGAGTCTGGACTAACCCTCCAAGAGACCCAGTACTTC. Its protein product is CASSESGLTLQETQYF.

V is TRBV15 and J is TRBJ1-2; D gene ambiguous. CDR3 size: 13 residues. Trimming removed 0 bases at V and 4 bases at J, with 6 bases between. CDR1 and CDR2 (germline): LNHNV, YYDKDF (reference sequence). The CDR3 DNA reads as TGTGCCACCAGCAGAGACAGAAGCTATGGCTACACCTTC. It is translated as CATSRDRSYGYTF. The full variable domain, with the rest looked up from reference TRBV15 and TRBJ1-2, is DAMVIQNPRYQVTQFGKPVTLSCSQTLNHNVMYWYQQKSSQAPKLLFHYYDKDFNNEADTPDNFQSRRPNTSFCFLDIRSPGLGDTAMYLCATSRDRSYGYTFGSGTRLTVV.

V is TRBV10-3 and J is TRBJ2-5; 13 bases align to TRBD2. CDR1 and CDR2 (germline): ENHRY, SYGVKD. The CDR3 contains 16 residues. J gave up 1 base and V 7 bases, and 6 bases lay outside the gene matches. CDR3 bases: TGTGCCATCATGGGTGGGACTAGCGGGGTCCAAGAGACCCAGTACTTC. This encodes CAIMGGTSGVQETQYF.